Shown below are 30 T cell receptor beta chains from a single sample sequenced in a study of blood T cell repertoires in COVID-19. Assay: immunoSEQ multiplex PCR; the TCRdb copy retains only in-frame clones and omits some. The sample includes 120,000 or so clones, approximately 82% of them seen just once. The sample taken for sequencing was peripheral blood. The source of these receptors is a woman aged 50 to 65 with acute or convalescent COVID-19.

This clone was detected only a few times. V usage is TRBV2 and J usage is TRBJ1-2; maybe TRBD1 (5 bases). CDR1 and CDR2 from the germline V gene are SNHLY and FYNNEI. Trimming shortened V by 7 bases and J by 2 bases, and 17 bases separated the two germline ends. This CDR3 is 15 amino acids long. CDR3 protein: CASKMSRAGNYGYTF. For the CDR3, the DNA is TGTGCCAGCAAGATGTCAAGGGCAGGGAACTATGGCTACACCTTC.

The chain combines TRBV2 with TRBJ1-5; D remains ambiguous. The CDR3 extends over 13 amino acids. V was clipped by 9 bases and J by 5 bases, with 14 bases between them. Germline values: CDR1 SNHLY, CDR2 FYNNEI. CDR3 amino acids: CASSARPDQPQHF. The CDR3 coding sequence is TGTGCCAGTTCGGCCAGGCCCGATCAGCCCCAGCATTTT.

CDR3 DNA sequence: TGTGCCAGCAGTTTATCACAGGGGGTTAATCAGCCCCAGCATTTT. This encodes CASSLSQGVNQPQHF. V and J are TRBV28 and TRBJ1-5, with 8 positions matching TRBD1. The CDR3 consists of 15 residues. V dropped 1 base and J dropped 4; count of bases not matched to a gene: 3. Germline loops: CDR1 MDHEN, CDR2 SYDVKM.

This chain joins TRBV27 and TRBJ1-2; the match to TRBD1 covers 8 bases. The germline V gene has CDR1 MNHEY and CDR2 SMNVEV (reference sequence). The CDR3 extends over 14 amino acids. Trimming removed 10 bases from V and 4 bases from J; junction bases left unmatched: 11. The CDR3 is CATSWAQGVYGYTF. The CDR3 bases are TGTGCCACAAGCTGGGCACAGGGGGTCTATGGCTACACCTTC.

This rearrangement joins TRBV9 to TRBJ1-3, with 8 bases identical to TRBD1. CDR1 SGDLS and CDR2 YYNGEE come from the germline V gene. This CDR3 has 17 amino acids. The V segment lost 3 bases and the J segment 0 bases; nucleotides outside the gene matches: 8. In DNA, the CDR3 is TGTGCCAGCAGCGCGCCAGGGACAGGCCTCTCTGGAAACACCATATATTTT. This encodes CASSAPGTGLSGNTIYF.

The chain recombines TRBV15 with TRBJ1-1, with D possibly TRBD1 on 5 matching bases. The germline V gene has CDR1 LNHNV and CDR2 YYDKDF (reference sequence). V lost 3 bases and J lost 7, with 12 bases in between. This CDR3 comprises 13 residues. CDR3 residues: CATSRSDSFEAFF. CDR3 sequence (DNA): TGTGCCACCAGCAGGTCAGACAGCTTTGAAGCTTTCTTT.

V is TRBV6-5 and J is TRBJ2-7, with D unclear. This CDR3 is built from 13 residues. V shed 5 bases and J shed 3 bases, with 11 bases lying between them. The germline gives CDR1 MNHEY, CDR2 SVGAGI. CDR3 region: CASSSERNYEQYF. For the CDR3, the DNA is TGTGCCAGCAGTAGTGAGAGGAACTACGAGCAGTACTTC.

This clone was observed a handful of times. The chain employs TRBV3-1 (or the pseudogene TRBV3-2) and TRBJ1-1, with a weak D call TRBD1 (5 bases). With 3 bases removed from V and 7 bases from J, the gap between germline ends came to 9 bases. Per the germline V gene, CDR1 is LGHDT and CDR2 is YNNKEL (reference sequence). This CDR3 has 12 residues. CDR3 DNA: TGTGCCAGCAGCCACCGACAGTATGAAGCTTTCTTT. Translated, it gives CASSHRQYEAFF.

The V gene is TRBV27, the J gene TRBJ1-5; TRBD1 might be the D (6 bases). Germline CDR1 reads MNHEY; CDR2 reads SMNVEV (reference sequence). CDR3 length equals 14 residues. V gave up 6 bases and J gave up 5 bases, with 14 bases separating them. The DNA for the CDR3 is TGTGCCAGCAGCCGCGCAGGGGAGTATCAGCCCCAGCATTTT. Residues: CASSRAGEYQPQHF.

The gene calls are TRBV3-1 (or the pseudogene TRBV3-2) and TRBJ2-1, with 10 bases aligning to TRBD2. With V trimmed by 5 bases and J by 9 bases, 10 bases remained unmatched. Germline V CDR1 and CDR2: LGHDT, YNNKEL (reference sequence). The CDR3 has 15 amino acids. CDR3 in DNA: TGTGCCAGCAGCTATCCGAGCGGGAGGGCCGCTGAGCAGTTCTTC. Translated: CASSYPSGRAAEQFF.

This clone was seen a few times. The chain couples TRBV11-2 to TRBJ2-7; a possible D gene is TRBD1 (5 bases). Between the trimmed V and J ends, which lost 1 base and 3 bases, there was a span of 7 bases. CDR1 and CDR2 (germline): SGHAT, FQNNGV. The CDR3 is 13 residues long. In nucleotides, the CDR3 is TGTGCCAGCAGCTTAGGCGACAGCTACGAGCAGTACTTC. Translating gives CASSLGDSYEQYF. Complete variable domain (other parts from reference TRBV11-2 and TRBJ2-7): EAGVAQSPRYKIIEKRQSVAFWCNPISGHATLYWYQQILGQGPKLLIQFQNNGVVDDSQLPKDRFSAERLKGVDSTLKIQPAKLEDSAVYLCASSLGDSYEQYFGPGTRLTVT.

This sequence joins TRBV7-8 and TRBJ2-1, with 11 bases that match TRBD1. The V segment lost 5 bases and the J segment 7 bases; nucleotides outside the gene matches: 1. The germline V gene encodes CDR1 SGHVS and CDR2 FQNEAQ. The CDR3 has 13 amino acids. The CDR3 DNA follows: TGTGCCAGCAGCCGGGACAGGGGGAATGAGCAGTTCTTC. This codes for CASSRDRGNEQFF.

The chain has TRBV19 and TRBJ2-1; 11 bases are shared with TRBD2. This CDR3 has 14 amino acids. With 8 bases clipped from V and 7 bases from J, the junction kept 7 bases outside the gene matches. CDR1 LNHDA and CDR2 SQIVND come from the germline V gene (reference sequence). Here the CDR3 reads CASGTSGALNEQFF. In nucleotides, the CDR3 is TGTGCCAGTGGGACTAGCGGCGCCCTTAATGAGCAGTTCTTC.

This clone turned up a few times. This rearrangement joins TRBV2 to TRBJ2-7; 11 nucleotides align to TRBD1. Per germline, CDR1 SNHLY and CDR2 FYNNEI. The V gene end was trimmed by 6 bases and the J gene end by 3 bases; junction bases not matched to a gene: 4. The CDR3 totals 14 residues. The CDR3 sequence: CASRGTGGDYEQYF. The CDR3 nucleotides are TGTGCCAGCAGGGGGACAGGGGGTGACTACGAGCAGTACTTC. Variable domain in full (rest from reference TRBV2 and TRBJ2-7): EPEVTQTPSHQVTQMGQEVILRCVPISNHLYFYWYRQILGQKVEFLVSFYNNEISEKSEIFDDQFSVERPDGSNFTLKIRSTKLEDSAMYFCASRGTGGDYEQYFGPGTRLTVT.

As to this clone: Germline is not matched at one junction end, which may reflect a read error. The chain uses TRBV6-1 and TRBJ1-4; a possible D gene is TRBD1 (6 bases). The germline V gene has CDR1 MNHNS and CDR2 SASEGT. This CDR3 is built from 15 residues. The CDR3 sequence: CASSESFGEGERLFF. Written as DNA, the CDR3 is TGTGCCAGCAGTGAATCGTTTGGGGAGGGGGAAAGACTGTTTTTT.

The chain employs TRBV30 and TRBJ2-7, with D possibly being TRBD1 (5 bases). The CDR3 is 15 amino acids. CDR1 is GTSNPN and CDR2 is SVGIG in the germline V gene (reference sequence). Trimming cost V 0 bases and J 2 bases, with 14 bases left between them. For the CDR3, the DNA is TGTGCCTGGAGTGTGGGGCTGGGGTCCGCCTACGAGCAGTACTTC. Translation gives CAWSVGLGSAYEQYF.

This chain connects TRBV5-1 to TRBJ1-2; D may be TRBD1 (6 bases). The V gene lost 4 bases and the J gene lost 8 bases, with 24 bases spanning the gap. In germline, CDR1 is SGHRS, CDR2 YFSETQ. The CDR3 sequence is 16 residues long. CDR3 nucleotide sequence: TGCGCCAGCAGCGGAGGAACCCAACAGGGATATGCGGGCTACACCTTC. The encoded protein is CASSGGTQQGYAGYTF.

The J gene is TRBJ2-1, the V gene TRBV2; D perhaps matches TRBD2 (5 bases). Germline V lookup: CDR1 SNHLY, CDR2 FYNNEI. The CDR3 length is 12 residues. With 7 bases removed from V and 4 bases from J, the gap between germline ends came to 8 bases. Here the CDR3 DNA reads TGTGCCAGCAAGGACTTTTACAATGAGCAGTTCTTC. Residues: CASKDFYNEQFF. The whole variable domain, filled in from reference TRBV2 and TRBJ2-1, reads EPEVTQTPSHQVTQMGQEVILRCVPISNHLYFYWYRQILGQKVEFLVSFYNNEISEKSEIFDDQFSVERPDGSNFTLKIRSTKLEDSAMYFCASKDFYNEQFFGPGTRLTVL.

DNA for the CDR3: TGCAGCGTTAGAGACATCGGGGGAGAGCAGTACTTC. Its protein is CSVRDIGGEQYF. The chain recombines TRBV29-1 with TRBJ2-7; possibly TRBD2 for D (6 bases). Trimming removed 5 bases from V and 7 bases from J, with 15 bases in between. The CDR3 loop spans 12 amino acids. Germline CDR1 and CDR2: SQVTM and ANQGSEA.

The chain uses TRBV7-8 and TRBJ2-5; 7 bases map to TRBD1. The germline gives CDR1 SGHVS, CDR2 FQNEAQ. The trim removed 5 bases at V and 4 bases at J, leaving 7 bases unmatched. The CDR3 covers 14 residues. This CDR3 is CASSQHTGVETQYF. CDR3 coding DNA: TGTGCCAGCAGCCAGCACACAGGGGTAGAGACCCAGTACTTC.

The genes are TRBV5-1 and TRBJ1-1, with TRBD1 matching 7 bases. Germline CDR1 is SGHRS and CDR2 is YFSETQ. The trim removed 4 bases at V and 1 base at J, leaving 4 bases unmatched. CDR3 length: 14 residues. For the CDR3, the DNA is TGCGCCAGCAGCCCCGGGACAGAGAACACTGAAGCTTTCTTT. It encodes CASSPGTENTEAFF.

The J gene is TRBJ2-3, the V gene TRBV29-1; 9 bases agree with TRBD2. The CDR3 consists of 14 residues. The germline V gene has CDR1 SQVTM and CDR2 ANQGSEA. V shed 1 base, J shed 1 base, and the junction held 0 bases outside the gene matches. The chain's CDR3 is CSVEGTSGTDTQYF. CDR3 DNA sequence: TGCAGCGTTGAAGGGACTAGCGGCACAGATACGCAGTATTTT.

The DNA of the CDR3 is TGTGCCAGTAGTAAACTCGCGGGGGCGCATACCGGGGAGCTGTTTTTT. Its protein is CASSKLAGAHTGELFF. J is TRBJ2-2 and V is TRBV19; possible D gene TRBD2, 7 bases. Germline assignment: CDR1 LNHDA and CDR2 SQIVND (reference sequence). The CDR3 extends over 16 amino acids. The V end lost 4 bases, the J end lost 5 bases, and 17 bases lay between the germline ends.

This chain links TRBV6-1 with TRBJ1-1; maybe TRBD1 (5 bases). The CDR3 totals 15 residues. Germline V lookup: CDR1 MNHNS, CDR2 SASEGT. V lost 1 base and J 5 bases, leaving 14 bases between the germline ends. The CDR3 sequence is CASSEDRQRSTEAFF. CDR3 DNA sequence: TGTGCCAGCAGTGAAGACCGACAGCGATCGACTGAAGCTTTCTTT.

The CDR3 sequence is CAWSVTWDRGPRSSGANVLTF. CDR3 DNA: TGTGCCTGGAGTGTAACATGGGACAGGGGTCCCCGGTCTTCTGGGGCCAACGTCCTGACTTTC. V is TRBV30 and J is TRBJ2-6, with 10 bases that match TRBD1. The length of the CDR3 is 21 residues. Trimming at V came to 0 bases and at J to 1 base, leaving 15 bases not matched to a gene. Per the germline V gene, CDR1 is GTSNPN and CDR2 is SVGIG (reference sequence).

This chain joins TRBV15 and TRBJ1-1, with D unclear. The CDR3 is 13 amino acids. Trimming stripped 4 bases from V and 7 bases from J, with 13 bases between. The germline V gene encodes CDR1 LNHNV and CDR2 YYDKDF (reference sequence). The CDR3, as DNA: TGTGCCACCAGCACTTATTTAAGCGATGAAGCTTTCTTT. Its protein is CATSTYLSDEAFF. The entire variable domain, with the rest obtained from reference TRBV15 and TRBJ1-1, is as follows: DAMVIQNPRYQVTQFGKPVTLSCSQTLNHNVMYWYQQKSSQAPKLLFHYYDKDFNNEADTPDNFQSRRPNTSFCFLDIRSPGLGDTAMYLCATSTYLSDEAFFGQGTRLTVV.

The rearrangement joins TRBV11-2 to TRBJ2-7, with 7 bases identical to TRBD2. Unmatched junction bases numbered 6, after V lost 1 base and J lost 3 bases. Per germline, CDR1 SGHAT and CDR2 FQNNGV. The CDR3 loop spans 15 amino acids. The CDR3 loop is CASSLGPSGVYEQYF. CDR3 sequence (DNA): TGTGCCAGCAGCTTAGGTCCGAGCGGGGTCTACGAGCAGTACTTC. The full variable domain, with the rest looked up from reference TRBV11-2 and TRBJ2-7, is EAGVAQSPRYKIIEKRQSVAFWCNPISGHATLYWYQQILGQGPKLLIQFQNNGVVDDSQLPKDRFSAERLKGVDSTLKIQPAKLEDSAVYLCASSLGPSGVYEQYFGPGTRLTVT.

The V call is TRBV9, the J call TRBJ2-1, with 9 bases aligning to TRBD2. CDR1 and CDR2 from the germline V gene are SGDLS and YYNGEE. The V and J ends lost 0 bases and 0 bases, in that order; junction bases with no gene match: 4. This CDR3 has 17 residues. The DNA for the CDR3 is TGTGCCAGCAGCGTAGTAGGCGGGGGGGCCTCCTACAATGAGCAGTTCTTC. Translated, it gives CASSVVGGGASYNEQFF.

On this clone: This same CDR3 is encoded by further DNA sequences in the sample. The chain carries TRBV10-3 and TRBJ2-7, with 9 bases lining up with TRBD1. J was trimmed by 0 bases and V by 9 bases; bases with no gene match: 3. This CDR3 comprises 13 residues. Germline lookup yields CDR1 ENHRY and CDR2 SYGVKD. The CDR3 DNA follows: TGTGCCATACGACAGGGGGGCTCCTACGAGCAGTACTTC. Residues: CAIRQGGSYEQYF.

The chain couples TRBV20-1 to TRBJ2-3; D possibly corresponds to TRBD2 (6 bases). Germline CDR1 is DFQATT and CDR2 is SNEGSKA (reference sequence). This CDR3 is 16 amino acids long. V gave up 3 bases and J gave up 2 bases, with 18 bases separating them. CDR3 sequence (DNA): TGCAGTGCTAGTACGGGAGACCCTAGTCTCACAGATACGCAGTATTTT. The encoded protein is CSASTGDPSLTDTQYF.